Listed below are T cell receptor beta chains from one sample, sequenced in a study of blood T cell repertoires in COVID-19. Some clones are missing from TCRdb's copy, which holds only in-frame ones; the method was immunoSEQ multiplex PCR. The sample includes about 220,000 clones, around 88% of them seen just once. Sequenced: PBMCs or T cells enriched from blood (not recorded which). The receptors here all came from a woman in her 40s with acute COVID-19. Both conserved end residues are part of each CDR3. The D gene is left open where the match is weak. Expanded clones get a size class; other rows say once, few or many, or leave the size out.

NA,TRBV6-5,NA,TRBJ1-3,CASRRGLSGNTIYF,TGTGCCAGCAGGCGGGGCCTCTCTGGAAACACCATATATTTT
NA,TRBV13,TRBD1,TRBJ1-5,CASSLGMTGEGGNQPQHF,TGTGCCAGCAGCTTAGGAATGACAGGGGAGGGTGGCAATCAGCCCCAGCATTTT
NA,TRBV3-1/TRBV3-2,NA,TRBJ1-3,CASSQSLGSGNTIYF,TGTGCCAGCAGCCAATCCCTCGGCTCTGGAAACACCATATATTTT
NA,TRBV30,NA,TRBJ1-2,CAWGGEGDYGYTF,TGTGCCTGGGGGGGGGAGGGTGACTATGGCTACACCTTC
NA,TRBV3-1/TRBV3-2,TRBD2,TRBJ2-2,CASSQGLAGFTGELFF,TGTGCCAGCAGCCAGGGACTAGCGGGGTTCACCGGGGAGCTGTTTTTT
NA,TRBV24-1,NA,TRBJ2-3,CATSGGKLTDTQYF,TGTGCCACCTCCGGCGGCAAACTCACAGATACGCAGTATTTT
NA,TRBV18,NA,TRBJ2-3,CASSPNREWGTDTQYF,TGTGCCAGCTCACCAAACAGGGAGTGGGGCACAGATACGCAGTATTTT
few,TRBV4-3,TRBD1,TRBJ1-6,CASSRATGDSSPLHF,TGCGCCAGCAGCCGGGCGACAGGGGACTCTTCACCCCTCCACTTT
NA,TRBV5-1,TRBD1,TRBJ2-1,CASSPSGTGGYNEQFF,TGCGCCAGCAGCCCATCCGGGACAGGGGGCTACAATGAGCAGTTCTTC
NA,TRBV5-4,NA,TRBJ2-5,CASSGTRQETQYF,TGTGCCAGCAGCGGAACTAGGCAAGAGACCCAGTACTTC
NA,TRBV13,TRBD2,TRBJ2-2,CASSFTTSGRNGELFF,TGTGCCAGCAGCTTTACGACTAGCGGGAGGAACGGGGAGCTGTTTTTT
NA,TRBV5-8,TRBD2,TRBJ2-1,CASSLRLAGGRTYNEQFF,TGTGCCAGCAGCCTGCGACTAGCGGGGGGGCGGACCTACAATGAGCAGTTCTTC
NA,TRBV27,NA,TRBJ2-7,CASSYKAQGSYEQYF,TGTGCCAGCAGTTATAAGGCCCAGGGCTCCTACGAGCAGTACTTC
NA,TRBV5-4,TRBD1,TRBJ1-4,CASSTDGTGDEKLFF,TGTGCCAGCAGCACGGACGGGACAGGGGATGAAAAACTGTTTTTT
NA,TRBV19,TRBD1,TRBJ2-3,CASSVGDRGADTQYF,TGTGCCAGTAGTGTAGGGGACAGGGGAGCAGATACGCAGTATTTT
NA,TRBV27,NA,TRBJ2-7,CASSFRGLTEAYEQYF,TGTGCCAGCAGTTTTAGAGGCCTCACGGAGGCCTACGAGCAGTACTTC
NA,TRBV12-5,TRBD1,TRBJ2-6,CASGPTGGAPGANVLTF,TGTGCTAGTGGTCCAACAGGGGGCGCACCTGGGGCCAACGTCCTGACTTTC
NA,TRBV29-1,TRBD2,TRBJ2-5,CSVEAGGGPQYF,TGCAGCGTTGAGGCGGGGGGGGGTCCCCAGTACTTC
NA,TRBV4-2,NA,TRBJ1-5,CASSQQGRGTNQPQHF,TGTGCCAGCAGCCAACAAGGTCGAGGCACTAATCAGCCCCAGCATTTT
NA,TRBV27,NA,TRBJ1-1,CASRGRLGTEAFF,TGTGCCAGCAGAGGGAGGTTGGGAACTGAAGCTTTCTTT
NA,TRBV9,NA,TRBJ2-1,CASSEGPWPYNEQFF,TGTGCCAGCAGCGAGGGGCCCTGGCCATACAATGAGCAGTTCTTC
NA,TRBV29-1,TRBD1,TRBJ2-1,CSGGQGAGNEQFF,TGCAGCGGAGGACAGGGGGCCGGCAATGAGCAGTTCTTC
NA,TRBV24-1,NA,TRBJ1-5,CATSDPRTNQPQHF,TGTGCCACCAGTGATCCCCGGACTAATCAGCCCCAGCATTTT
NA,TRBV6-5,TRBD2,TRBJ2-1,CASSYGAGGPHNEQFF,TGTGCCAGCAGTTACGGGGCGGGAGGGCCGCACAATGAGCAGTTCTTC
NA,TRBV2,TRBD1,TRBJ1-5,CASRTNTPGQGNQPQHF,TGTGCCAGCAGAACGAACACTCCGGGACAGGGGAATCAGCCCCAGCATTTT
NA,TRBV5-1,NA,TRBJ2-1,CASSLAPARDTYEQFF,TGCGCCAGCAGCTTGGCGCCCGCTAGGGACACATATGAGCAGTTCTTC
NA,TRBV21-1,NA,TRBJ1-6,CASSTTRGDSGIFPLHF,TGTGCCAGCAGCACGACCAGGGGAGACTCGGGGATTTTCCCCCTCCACTTT
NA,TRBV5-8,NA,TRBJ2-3,CASSFGAGDTQYF,TGTGCCAGCAGCTTTGGAGCAGGGGATACGCAGTATTTT
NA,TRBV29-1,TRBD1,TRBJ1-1,CSSRRGVNTEAFF,TGCAGCAGCCGCAGGGGGGTGAACACTGAAGCTTTCTTT
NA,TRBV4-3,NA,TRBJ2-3,CASSQDLQASTDTQYF,TGCGCCAGCAGCCAAGATTTGCAGGCTAGCACAGATACGCAGTATTTT
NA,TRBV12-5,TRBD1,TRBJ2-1,CASGLPTRTGGFDEQFF,TGTGCTAGTGGTTTGCCCACCCGGACAGGGGGCTTCGATGAGCAGTTCTTC
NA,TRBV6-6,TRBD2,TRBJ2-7,CASSPPGTSAGEQYF,TGTGCCAGCAGCCCTCCTGGGACTAGTGCAGGCGAGCAGTACTTC
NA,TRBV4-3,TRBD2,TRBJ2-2,CASSRGGTDNTGELFF,TGCGCCAGCAGCCGCGGGGGGACTGATAACACCGGGGAGCTGTTTTTT
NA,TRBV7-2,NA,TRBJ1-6,CASSLEGRAHNSPLHF,TGTGCCAGCAGCTTAGAAGGCAGGGCGCATAATTCACCCCTCCACTTT
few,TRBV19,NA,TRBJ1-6,CASSQTENSPLHF,TGTGCCAGTAGTCAAACAGAGAATTCACCCCTCCACTTT
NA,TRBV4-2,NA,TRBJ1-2,CASSQERSLGHTF,TGTGCCAGCAGCCAAGAGAGGTCCTTAGGCCACACCTTC
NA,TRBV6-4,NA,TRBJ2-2,CASSDEQGNTGELFF,TGTGCCAGCAGTGACGAACAGGGGAACACCGGGGAGCTGTTTTTT
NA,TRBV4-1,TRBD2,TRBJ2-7,CASKQRLAGGNYEQYF,TGCGCCAGCAAACAGAGGCTAGCGGGGGGAAACTACGAGCAGTACTTC
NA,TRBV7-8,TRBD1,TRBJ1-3,CASSWEGQGGGNTIYF,TGTGCCAGCAGTTGGGAGGGACAGGGAGGAGGAAACACCATATATTTT
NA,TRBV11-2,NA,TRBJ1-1,CASSPRREMNTEAFF,TGTGCCAGCAGCCCCAGGAGGGAGATGAACACTGAAGCTTTCTTT
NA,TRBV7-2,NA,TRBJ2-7,CASSYSGTQPYEQYF,TGTGCCAGCAGCTATTCCGGGACACAACCCTACGAGCAGTACTTC
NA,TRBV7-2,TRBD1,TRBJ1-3,CASSAGTGTGNTIYF,TGTGCCAGCAGCGCCGGGACAGGGACTGGAAACACCATATATTTT